This record looks at one T cell receptor (beta chain) sequence and its context. Positively selected for CCR7, the CD45RO-negative cells used as naive CD8 cells excluded terminally differentiated effector memory CD45RA+ cells. The method was immunoSEQ multiplex PCR; TCRdb's version includes in-frame clones alone and lacks a portion of them. The sample gives hundreds of thousands of clones, approximately 95% of which show up once; around 0.12% is in the top ten. The record originates from a study of shared clonotypes between healthy human individuals. The CDR3 has 15 residues. Trimming cost V 5 bases and J 9 bases; bases outside gene matches: 8. Germline lookup yields CDR1 LNHDA and CDR2 SQIVND (reference sequence).

Sequencing was performed on naive CD8+ T cells sorted from blood. The V gene is TRBV19, the J gene TRBJ2-6; 9 bases map to TRBD1. This sequence originates from a woman in her 30s in good health. CDR3: CASSPRDREDNVLTF. In nucleotides, the CDR3 is TGTGCCAGTAGTCCCCGGGACAGGGAGGACAACGTCCTGACTTTC.